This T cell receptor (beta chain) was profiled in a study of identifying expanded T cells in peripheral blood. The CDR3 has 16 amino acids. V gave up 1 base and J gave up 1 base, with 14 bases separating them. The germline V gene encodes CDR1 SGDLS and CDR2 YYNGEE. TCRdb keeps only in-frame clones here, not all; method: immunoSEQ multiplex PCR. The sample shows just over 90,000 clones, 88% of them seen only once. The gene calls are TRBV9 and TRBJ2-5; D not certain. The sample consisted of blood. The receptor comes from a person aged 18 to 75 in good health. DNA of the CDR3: TGTGCCAGCAGCGTAACTTCGGACGTGCCCCAAGAGACCCAGTACTTC. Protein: CASSVTSDVPQETQYF.